The clone carrying this T cell receptor (beta chain) was seen a handful of times. Its antigen is undetermined. This CDR3 has 14 residues. Germline V CDR1 and CDR2: MGHDK, SYGVNS. The V end lost 2 bases, the J end lost 4 bases, and 9 bases lay between the germline ends. TCRdb re-analysed the 5' RACE reads in MiXCR, keeping a single row per CDR3 protein. This sample yields more than 1.5 million distinct CDR3 sequences, of which under 35% are seen a single time; roughly 0.3% belongs to the top ten. This entry is derived from a study of identical twins. Notes on the study in general: Potential partial confounding of zero-insertion analyses by invariant MAIT and iNKT cells was noted. Abundant beta clonotypes from cord blood bore fewer insertions; memory repertoires lacked this pattern. Researchers reported excess low generation probability among twin-shared out-of-frame alpha sequences. Excess twin sharing in beta out-of-frame sequences was weaker.

The chain links TRBV25-1 to TRBJ2-1; D unresolved. This sequence was found in a newborn girl in good health. The sequencing input was cord blood. The chain's CDR3 is CASSENRMYNEQFF. The DNA for the CDR3 is TGTGCCAGCAGTGAAAATCGGATGTACAATGAGCAGTTCTTC.